Listed below are T cell receptor beta chains from one sample, sequenced in a study of cytomegalovirus exposure and HLA in healthy donors. Produced via immunoSEQ multiplex PCR; TCRdb's table is partial and in-frame only. The table lists 110,000 to 150,000 clones, 94% of them singletons. The sequencing sample was made of PBMCs. These receptors came from a man between 18 and 29 years old in good health and CMV-seropositive. The CDR3 runs from the conserved cysteine through the conserved F or W. Fields, in order: V gene, J gene, clone size, D gene, CDR3 protein, CDR3 DNA. D genes are given only for firm matches. Where a row states a size, it is once, few, many or the class of an expanded clone; other rows omit it.

>TRBV10-1|TRBJ2-5|-|-
CASSEYREETQYF
TGCGCCAGCAGTGAGTACAGGGAAGAGACCCAGTACTTC
>TRBV20-1|TRBJ2-7|-|-
CSAGQFYEQYF
TGCAGTGCCGGACAGTTCTACGAGCAGTACTTC
>TRBV9|TRBJ2-1|-|TRBD2
CASSGTGLADSNEQFF
TGTGCCAGCAGCGGCACGGGACTAGCCGACAGCAATGAGCAGTTCTTC
>TRBV2|TRBJ1-5|-|-
CASSELGGNQPQHF
TGTGCCAGCAGTGAACTGGGAGGCAATCAGCCCCAGCATTTT
>TRBV11-2|TRBJ2-2|-|TRBD2
CASSSGETGELFF
TGTGCCAGCAGCAGCGGGGAAACCGGGGAGCTGTTTTTT
>TRBV7-9|TRBJ2-5|-|-
CASSPLWASQETQYF
TGTGCCAGCAGCCCTCTGTGGGCCTCTCAAGAGACCCAGTACTTC
>TRBV6-1|TRBJ1-2|-|TRBD1
CASGLHGTGYGYTF
TGTGCCAGCGGACTACACGGGACAGGGTATGGCTACACCTTC
>TRBV1|TRBJ2-2|-|-
CTSSQALAGSTGELFF
TGCACCAGCAGCCAGGCACTAGCGGGAAGCACCGGGGAGCTGTTTTTT
>TRBV4-1|TRBJ1-1|-|TRBD1
CASSQETGGIPNTEAFF
TGCGCCAGCAGCCAAGAAACAGGGGGCATTCCGAACACTGAAGCTTTCTTT
>TRBV6-4|TRBJ2-1|-|TRBD2
CASSQREGNEQFF
TGTGCCAGCAGTCAGCGGGAGGGTAATGAGCAGTTCTTC
>TRBV28|TRBJ1-5|-|TRBD1
CASGDRRNQPQHF
TGTGCCAGCGGGGACAGACGAAATCAGCCCCAGCATTTT
>TRBV5-1|TRBJ1-4|-|TRBD1
CASSLSQGVSEKLFF
TGCGCCAGCAGCTTGAGTCAGGGGGTGTCTGAAAAACTGTTTTTT
>TRBV28|TRBJ1-1|-|-
CASSLWDLVSSATEAFF
TGTGCCAGCAGTTTATGGGATCTGGTCTCAAGCGCCACTGAAGCTTTCTTT
>TRBV6-1|TRBJ1-4|-|-
CASTGNEKLFF
TGTGCCAGCACGGGAAATGAAAAACTGTTTTTT
>TRBV6-1|TRBJ2-2|-|TRBD2
CASSELAGGPGELFF
TGTGCCAGCAGTGAACTAGCGGGAGGGCCCGGGGAGCTGTTTTTT
>TRBV5-4|TRBJ2-1|-|TRBD2
CASSLIQRETDEQFF
TGTGCCAGCAGCTTGATCCAGCGGGAGACCGATGAGCAGTTCTTC
>TRBV5-5|TRBJ2-3|-|-
CASTKPRSNTDTQYF
TGTGCCAGCACCAAGCCTAGAAGCAACACAGATACGCAGTATTTT
>TRBV27|TRBJ2-5|-|TRBD1
CASSLSGTGVWETQYF
TGTGCCAGCAGTTTATCTGGCACAGGGGTTTGGGAGACCCAGTACTTC
>TRBV13|TRBJ2-7|-|TRBD1
CASSRGGGQAYEQYF
TGTGCCAGCAGCCGAGGAGGGGGACAGGCCTACGAGCAGTACTTC
>TRBV28|TRBJ1-1|-|TRBD1
CASREITDRGPEAFF
TGTGCCAGCAGGGAGATTACGGACAGGGGACCTGAAGCTTTCTTT
>TRBV19|TRBJ2-3|-|TRBD2
CASSTGRATDTQYF
TGTGCCAGTAGTACCGGGAGGGCCACAGATACGCAGTATTTT
>TRBV5-4|TRBJ2-1|-|TRBD1
CASSSGGSYNEQFF
TGTGCCAGCAGCTCAGGGGGCTCCTACAATGAGCAGTTCTTC
>TRBV27|TRBJ2-1|-|-
CASSFTSGYNEQFF
TGTGCCAGCAGTTTTACTAGTGGGTACAATGAGCAGTTCTTC
>TRBV18|TRBJ1-1|-|TRBD1
CASSLDRGLNTEAFF
TGTGCCAGCTCACTCGACAGGGGCCTGAACACTGAAGCTTTCTTT
>TRBV18|TRBJ1-6|once|-
CASSPTLLSSYNSPLHF
TGTGCCAGCTCACCAACCCTACTTAGCTCCTATAATTCACCCCTCCACTTT
>TRBV30|TRBJ1-2|-|-
CAWSVRGTLWGGYTF
TGTGCCTGGAGTGTACGGGGTACGCTCTGGGGTGGCTACACCTTC
>TRBV14|TRBJ1-1|once|-
CASSLGGGRTEAFF
TGTGCCAGCAGCCTCGGCGGGGGCCGCACTGAAGCTTTCTTT